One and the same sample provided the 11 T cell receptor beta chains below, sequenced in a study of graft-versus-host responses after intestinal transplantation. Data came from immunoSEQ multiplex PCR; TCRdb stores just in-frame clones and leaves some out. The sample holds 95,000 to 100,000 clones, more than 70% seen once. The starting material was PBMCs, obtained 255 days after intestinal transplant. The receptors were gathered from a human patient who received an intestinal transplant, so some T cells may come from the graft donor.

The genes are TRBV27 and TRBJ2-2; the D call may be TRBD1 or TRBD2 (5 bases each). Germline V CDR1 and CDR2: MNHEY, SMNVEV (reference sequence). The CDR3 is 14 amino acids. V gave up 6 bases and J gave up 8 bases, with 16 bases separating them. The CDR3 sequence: CASRPGRTGGELFF. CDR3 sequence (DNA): TGTGCCAGCAGGCCGGGGCGAACCGGAGGGGAGCTGTTTTTT.

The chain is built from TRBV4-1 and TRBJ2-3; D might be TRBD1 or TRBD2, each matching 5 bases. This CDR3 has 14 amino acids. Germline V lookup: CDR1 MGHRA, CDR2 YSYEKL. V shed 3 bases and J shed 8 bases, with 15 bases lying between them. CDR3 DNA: TGCGCCAGCAGCCACAGGGACCTCTCCGGTACGCAGTATTTT. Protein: CASSHRDLSGTQYF.

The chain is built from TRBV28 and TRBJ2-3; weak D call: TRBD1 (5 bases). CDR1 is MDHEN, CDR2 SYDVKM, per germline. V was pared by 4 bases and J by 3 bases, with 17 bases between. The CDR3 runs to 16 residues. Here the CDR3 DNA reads TGTGCCAGCAGTTCCCCCAGACAGTCACTGACAGATACGCAGTATTTT. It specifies CASSSPRQSLTDTQYF.

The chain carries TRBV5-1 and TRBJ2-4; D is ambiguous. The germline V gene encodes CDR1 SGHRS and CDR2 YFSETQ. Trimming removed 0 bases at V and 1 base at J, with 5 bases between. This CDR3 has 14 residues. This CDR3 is CASSLDGAKNIQYF. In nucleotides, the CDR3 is TGCGCCAGCAGCTTGGACGGGGCCAAAAACATTCAGTACTTC. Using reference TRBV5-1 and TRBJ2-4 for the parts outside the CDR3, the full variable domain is KAGVTQTPRYLIKTRGQQVTLSCSPISGHRSVSWYQQTPGQGLQFLFEYFSETQRNKGNFPGRFSGRQFSNSRSEMNVSTLELGDSALYLCASSLDGAKNIQYFGAGTRLSVL.

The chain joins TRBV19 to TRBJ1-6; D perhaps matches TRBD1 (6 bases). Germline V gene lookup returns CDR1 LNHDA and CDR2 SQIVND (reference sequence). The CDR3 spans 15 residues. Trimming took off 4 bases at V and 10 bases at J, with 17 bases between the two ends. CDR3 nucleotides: TGTGCCAGTAGTACCCGGGGACAAGACGGATCACCCCTCCACTTT. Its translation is CASSTRGQDGSPLHF.

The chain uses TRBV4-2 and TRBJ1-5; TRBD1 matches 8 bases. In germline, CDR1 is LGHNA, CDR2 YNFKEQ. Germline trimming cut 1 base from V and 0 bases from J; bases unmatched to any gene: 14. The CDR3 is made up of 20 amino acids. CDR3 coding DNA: TGTGCCAGCAGCCAAGCGGCCAGGGGGCGAACGCCTTATAGCAATCAGCCCCAGCATTTT. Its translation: CASSQAARGRTPYSNQPQHF.

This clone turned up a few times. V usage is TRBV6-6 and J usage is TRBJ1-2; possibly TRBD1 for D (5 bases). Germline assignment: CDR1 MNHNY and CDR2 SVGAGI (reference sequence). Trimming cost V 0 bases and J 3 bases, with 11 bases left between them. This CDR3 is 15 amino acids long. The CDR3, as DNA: TGTGCCAGCAGTTACTCGCAGGGTGAGGACTATGGCTACACCTTC. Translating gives CASSYSQGEDYGYTF.

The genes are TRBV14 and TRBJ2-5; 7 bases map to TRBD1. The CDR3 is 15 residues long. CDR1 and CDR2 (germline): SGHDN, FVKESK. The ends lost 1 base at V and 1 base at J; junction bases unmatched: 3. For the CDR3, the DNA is TGTGCCAGCAGCCAAGGGGACAGACTCCAAGAGACCCAGTACTTC. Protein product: CASSQGDRLQETQYF.

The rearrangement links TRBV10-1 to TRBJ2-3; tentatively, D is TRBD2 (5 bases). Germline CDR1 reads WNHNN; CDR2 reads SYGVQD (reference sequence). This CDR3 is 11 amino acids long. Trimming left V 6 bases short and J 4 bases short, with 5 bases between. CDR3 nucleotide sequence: TGCGCCAGCAGACTAGCAGATACGCAGTATTTT. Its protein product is CASRLADTQYF.

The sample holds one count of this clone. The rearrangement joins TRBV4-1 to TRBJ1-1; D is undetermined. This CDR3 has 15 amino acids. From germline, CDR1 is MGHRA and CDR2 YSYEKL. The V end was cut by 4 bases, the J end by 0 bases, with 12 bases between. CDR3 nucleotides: TGCGCCAGCAGCCGAGGACGGACGTTGAACACTGAAGCTTTCTTT. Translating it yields CASSRGRTLNTEAFF.

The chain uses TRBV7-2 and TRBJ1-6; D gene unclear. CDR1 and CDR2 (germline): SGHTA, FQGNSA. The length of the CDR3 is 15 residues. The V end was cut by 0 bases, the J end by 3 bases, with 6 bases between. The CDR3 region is CASSLAELYNSPLHF. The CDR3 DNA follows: TGTGCCAGCAGCTTAGCGGAGCTCTATAATTCACCCCTCCACTTT.